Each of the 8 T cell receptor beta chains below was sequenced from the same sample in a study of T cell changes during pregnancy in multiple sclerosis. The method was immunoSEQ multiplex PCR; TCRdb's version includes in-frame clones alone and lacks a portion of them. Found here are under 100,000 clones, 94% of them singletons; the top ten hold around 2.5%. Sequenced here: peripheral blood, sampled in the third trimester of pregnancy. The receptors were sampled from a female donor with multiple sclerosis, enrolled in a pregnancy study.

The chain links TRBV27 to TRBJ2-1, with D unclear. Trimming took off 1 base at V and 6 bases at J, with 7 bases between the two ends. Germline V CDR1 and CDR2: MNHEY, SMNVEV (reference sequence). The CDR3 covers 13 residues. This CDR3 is CASSLLARNEQFF. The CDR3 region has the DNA TGTGCCAGCAGTTTATTGGCCCGCAATGAGCAGTTCTTC.

DNA for the CDR3: TGTGCCAGCAGCTTAGCAATTACTATCCGTTGGGGCACAGATACGCAGTATTTT. This encodes CASSLAITIRWGTDTQYF. The chain carries TRBV7-2 and TRBJ2-3; D is undetermined. Germline V gene sequence: CDR1 SGHTA, CDR2 FQGNSA. The V end lost 0 bases, the J end lost 1 base, and 17 bases lay between the germline ends. The length of the CDR3 is 18 residues.

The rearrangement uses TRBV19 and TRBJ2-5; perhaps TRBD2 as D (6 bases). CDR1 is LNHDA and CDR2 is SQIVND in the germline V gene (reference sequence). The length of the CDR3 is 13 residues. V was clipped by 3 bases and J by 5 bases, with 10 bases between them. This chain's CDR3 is CASSIVGGETQYF. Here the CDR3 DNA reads TGTGCCAGTAGTATCGTTGGAGGGGAGACCCAGTACTTC.

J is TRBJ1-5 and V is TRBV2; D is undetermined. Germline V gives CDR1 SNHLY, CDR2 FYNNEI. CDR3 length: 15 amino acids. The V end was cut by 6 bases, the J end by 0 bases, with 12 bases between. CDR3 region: CASREDGYSNQPQHF. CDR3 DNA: TGTGCCAGCAGGGAGGACGGGTATAGCAATCAGCCCCAGCATTTT.

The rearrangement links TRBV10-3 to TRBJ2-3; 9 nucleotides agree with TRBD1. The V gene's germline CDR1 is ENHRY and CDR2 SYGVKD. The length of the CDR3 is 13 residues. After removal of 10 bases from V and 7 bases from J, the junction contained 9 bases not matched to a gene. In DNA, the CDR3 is TGTGCCACCATAGGACAGGGGACATATACGCAGTATTTT. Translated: CATIGQGTYTQYF.

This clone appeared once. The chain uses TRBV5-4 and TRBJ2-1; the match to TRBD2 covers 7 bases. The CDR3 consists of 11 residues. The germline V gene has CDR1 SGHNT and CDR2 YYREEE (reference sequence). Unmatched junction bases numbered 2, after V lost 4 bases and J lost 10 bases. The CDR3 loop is CASSDGGEQFF. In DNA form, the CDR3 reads TGTGCCAGCAGCGACGGGGGGGAGCAGTTCTTC.

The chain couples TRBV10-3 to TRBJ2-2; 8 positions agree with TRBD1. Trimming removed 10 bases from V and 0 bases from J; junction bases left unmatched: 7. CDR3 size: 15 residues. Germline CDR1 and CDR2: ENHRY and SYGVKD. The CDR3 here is CATWTGRTNTGELFF. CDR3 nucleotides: TGTGCCACCTGGACAGGGCGCACGAACACCGGGGAGCTGTTTTTT.

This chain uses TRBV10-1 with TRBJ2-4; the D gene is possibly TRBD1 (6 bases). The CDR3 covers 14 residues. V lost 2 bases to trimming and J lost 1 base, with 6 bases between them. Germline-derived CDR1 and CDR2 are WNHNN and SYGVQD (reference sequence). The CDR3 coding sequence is TGCGCCAGCAGTGAGGGACAGGCCAAAAACATTCAGTACTTC. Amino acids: CASSEGQAKNIQYF.